These 15 T cell receptor beta chains originate from one sample sequenced in a study of blood T cell repertoires in COVID-19. The assay was immunoSEQ multiplex PCR, and TCRdb's table has in-frame clones only and misses some. The sample has 85,000 to 110,000 clones, 84% seen once. Source material: peripheral blood. These receptors were collected from a human donor in a cohort sampled during active or convalescent COVID-19.

The gene calls are TRBV11-2 and TRBJ1-1; 8 bases match TRBD1. The trim removed 2 bases at V and 8 bases at J, leaving 10 bases unmatched. The CDR3 covers 15 residues. The germline V gene encodes CDR1 SGHAT and CDR2 FQNNGV. DNA of the CDR3: TGTGCCAGCAGCTTACTAGGGGGACAGGTAGGGGAAGCTTTCTTT. Its translation is CASSLLGGQVGEAFF.

V is TRBV11-3 and J is TRBJ1-1; 7 bases match TRBD1. Germline V gene lookup returns CDR1 SGHNT and CDR2 YENEEA. V lost 5 bases, J lost 3 bases, and 12 bases stayed unmatched. This CDR3 spans 16 amino acids. The chain's CDR3 is CASSPSRQGADTEAFF. The CDR3 DNA follows: TGTGCCAGCAGCCCATCGCGACAGGGTGCGGACACTGAAGCTTTCTTT.

This clone was counted once. V gene TRBV4-3 combines with J gene TRBJ2-7; 10 positions match TRBD2. Germline CDR1 reads LGHNA; CDR2 reads YSLEER. The CDR3 is 15 residues long. Trimming took 4 bases from V and 0 from J; bases not matched to a gene: 3. CDR3 nucleotides: TGCGCCAGCAGCCGCAGACTAGCGGGCTCCTACGAGCAGTACTTC. Amino acids: CASSRRLAGSYEQYF.

Comments on this clone: The sample contains more than one DNA sequence encoding this CDR3. The chain is built from TRBV10-3 and TRBJ1-4, with 8 bases that match TRBD1. V trimming: 0 bases; J trimming: 4 bases; junction bases outside the gene matches: 1. The germline V gene has CDR1 ENHRY and CDR2 SYGVKD. There are 15 residues in the CDR3. The CDR3 is CAISESDRGNEKLFF. The CDR3 DNA reads as TGTGCCATCAGTGAGTCCGACAGGGGTAATGAAAAACTGTTTTTT.

The J gene is TRBJ2-2, the V gene TRBV3-1 (or the pseudogene TRBV3-2), with 9 nucleotides matching TRBD1. V dropped 10 bases and J dropped 7; count of bases not matched to a gene: 10. The CDR3 is 14 residues long. The germline gives CDR1 LGHDT, CDR2 YNNKEL (reference sequence). CDR3 residues: CATGTGGFGGELFF. For the CDR3, the DNA is TGTGCCACCGGAACAGGGGGCTTTGGCGGGGAGCTGTTTTTT.

This chain joins TRBV7-9 and TRBJ1-4; TRBD1 might be the D (6 bases). CDR3 length: 13 residues. The germline V gene has CDR1 SEHNR and CDR2 FQNEAQ (reference sequence). V lost 8 bases to trimming and J lost 7 bases, with 14 bases between them. The CDR3 protein is CASEQGIVEKLFF. The CDR3 coding sequence is TGTGCCAGCGAACAGGGTATCGTTGAAAAACTGTTTTTT.

The chain carries TRBV6-4 and TRBJ2-2; 9 nucleotides match TRBD2. The V gene end was trimmed by 6 bases and the J gene end by 2 bases; junction bases not matched to a gene: 13. CDR1 and CDR2 from the germline V gene are MRHNA and SNTAGT. The length of the CDR3 is 18 residues. As DNA, the CDR3 is TGTGCCAGCAGCCCGGGACTAGCCCGAACCGGCAACACCGGGGAGCTGTTTTTT. Translating gives CASSPGLARTGNTGELFF.

J is TRBJ2-5 and V is TRBV11-3, with a tentative D call TRBD2 (6 bases). This CDR3 is 14 amino acids long. The ends were cut back, 6 bases at V and 3 bases at J, with 14 bases in the middle. Germline V gene sequence: CDR1 SGHNT, CDR2 YENEEA. The CDR3 DNA is TGTGCCAGCAGGGGGACTGGCGGAAAAGAGACCCAGTACTTC. Translated, it gives CASRGTGGKETQYF. Variable domain in full (rest from reference TRBV11-3 and TRBJ2-5): EAGVVQSPRYKIIEKKQPVAFWCNPISGHNTLYWYLQNLGQGPELLIRYENEEAVDDSQLPKDRFSAERLKGVDSTLKIQPAELGDSAVYLCASRGTGGKETQYFGPGTRLLVL.

J is TRBJ1-1 and V is TRBV30; D call uncertain. Deletions cut 2 bases from V and 8 bases from J, with 9 bases between. The CDR3 consists of 11 residues. Germline V CDR1 and CDR2: GTSNPN, SVGIG (reference sequence). This chain's CDR3 is CAWSSPYEAFF. The CDR3 DNA is TGTGCCTGGAGTTCCCCCTACGAAGCTTTCTTT. The full variable domain, with the rest looked up from reference TRBV30 and TRBJ1-1, is SQTIHQWPATLVQPVGSPLSLECTVEGTSNPNLYWYRQAAGRGLQLLFYSVGIGQISSEVPQNLSASRPQDRQFILSSKKLLLSDSGFYLCAWSSPYEAFFGQGTRLTVV.

The V and J genes are TRBV5-6 and TRBJ2-5, with D possibly matching TRBD2 (6 bases). V was shortened by 5 bases and J by 2 bases, with 25 bases between the two germline ends. CDR3 length: 18 residues. The germline V gene encodes CDR1 SGHDT and CDR2 YYEEEE. CDR3 sequence: CASSPLGGVGARQETQYF. CDR3 sequence (DNA): TGTGCCAGCAGTCCTTTGGGGGGAGTAGGGGCCCGACAAGAGACCCAGTACTTC.

The chain has TRBV6-2 or TRBV6-3 and TRBJ2-7; 10 positions match TRBD1. CDR1 is MNHEY, CDR2 SVGEGT, per germline. V was clipped by 6 bases and J by 5 bases; unmatched bases: 7. CDR3 length equals 14 residues. The CDR3 nucleotides read TGTGCCAGCAGCGCCGGGACAGGGGTGGACGAGCAGTACTTC. This translates into CASSAGTGVDEQYF.

The chain carries TRBV10-3 and TRBJ1-4, with 7 bases lining up with TRBD1. This CDR3 has 14 residues. Germline V CDR1 and CDR2: ENHRY, SYGVKD. Trimming took 4 bases from V and 8 from J; bases not matched to a gene: 7. Written as DNA, the CDR3 is TGTGCCATCAGTGTGACAGGGTGGGGGGAAAAACTGTTTTTT. Its translation is CAISVTGWGEKLFF.

The chain joins TRBV9 to TRBJ2-5; 9 bases fit TRBD2. Trimming cost V 3 bases and J 5 bases; bases outside gene matches: 11. Germline assignment: CDR1 SGDLS and CDR2 YYNGEE. The CDR3 contains 16 residues. For the CDR3, the DNA is TGTGCCAGCAGCGAGGCCGGGACTAGCCTCTGGGAGACCCAGTACTTC. As protein: CASSEAGTSLWETQYF.

The rearrangement joins TRBV19 to TRBJ1-5, with D unresolved. Trimming shortened V by 11 bases and J by 7 bases, and 15 bases separated the two germline ends. CDR3 length: 12 amino acids. CDR1 and CDR2 from the germline V gene are LNHDA and SQIVND (reference sequence). The CDR3 DNA follows: TGTGCCTCTCAGGAAGGAAGGCAGCCCCAGCATTTT. This codes for CASQEGRQPQHF.

The chain employs TRBV2 and TRBJ1-3, with a tentative D call TRBD1 (6 bases). This CDR3 has 15 amino acids. Germline CDR1 is SNHLY and CDR2 is FYNNEI. Deletions cut 5 bases from V and 0 bases from J, with 11 bases between. CDR3 sequence (DNA): TGTGCCAGCAGTCCCGGACAGTTCTCTGGAAACACCATATATTTT. As protein: CASSPGQFSGNTIYF.